This entry is about one T cell receptor beta chain. Compared with germline, one end of the junction differs, possibly owing to a read error. Data came from immunoSEQ multiplex PCR; TCRdb stores just in-frame clones and leaves some out. The sample yields around 380,000 clones, about 87% seen once. The entry originates in a study of blood T cell repertoires in COVID-19. For the study at large: PBMCs, B-cell-depleted T cells, or T cells were the source of the cDNA or gDNA that made up the material.

In terms of age and location, participants ranged from roughly 18 to 90 years and lived in approximately 26 US areas. Germline V gives CDR1 MNHEY, CDR2 SVGAGI. The CDR3 length is 15 residues. V and J are TRBV6-5 and TRBJ1-2; D possibly corresponds to TRBD1 (6 bases). The sample comprised PBMCs or T cells enriched from blood (not recorded which). This receptor was taken from a man in his thirties or forties who had recovered from COVID-19. CDR3 region: CASSWGGGGDYGYTF. The CDR3 coding sequence is TGTGCCAGCAGTTGGGGTGGAGGGGGGGACTACGGCTACACCTTC.